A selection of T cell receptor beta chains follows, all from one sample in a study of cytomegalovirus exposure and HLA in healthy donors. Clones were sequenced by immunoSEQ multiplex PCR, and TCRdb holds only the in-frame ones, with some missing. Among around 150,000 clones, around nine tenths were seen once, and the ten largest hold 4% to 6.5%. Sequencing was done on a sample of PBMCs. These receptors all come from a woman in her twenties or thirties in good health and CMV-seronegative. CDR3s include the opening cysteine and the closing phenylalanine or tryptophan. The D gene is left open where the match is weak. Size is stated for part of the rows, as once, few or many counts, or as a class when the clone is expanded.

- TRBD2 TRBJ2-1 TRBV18 CASSPALAGSQFF TGTGCCAGCTCACCAGCACTAGCGGGGTCGCAGTTCTTC
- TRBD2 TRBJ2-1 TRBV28 CASSLTPGGRAGAEQFF TGTGCCAGCAGTTTAACCCCAGGCGGGAGGGCCGGGGCTGAGCAGTTCTTC
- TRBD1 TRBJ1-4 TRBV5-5 CASSLGAGGPNEKLFF TGTGCCAGCAGCTTGGGGGCAGGGGGTCCTAATGAAAAACTGTTTTTT
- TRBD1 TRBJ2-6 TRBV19 CASSEYDRGLTGANVLTF TGTGCCAGTAGTGAATACGACAGGGGGCTTACTGGGGCCAACGTCCTGACTTTC
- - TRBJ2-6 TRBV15 CATSRVSGSGANVLTF TGTGCCACCAGCAGAGTGTCGGGCTCTGGGGCCAACGTCCTGACTTTC
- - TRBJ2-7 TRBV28 CASSLNGEYYPSYEQYF TGTGCCAGCAGTTTGAACGGGGAGTACTACCCGTCCTACGAGCAGTACTTC
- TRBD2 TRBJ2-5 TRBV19 CASSIGTRGQETQYF TGTGCCAGTAGTATCGGGACTAGGGGGCAAGAGACCCAGTACTTC
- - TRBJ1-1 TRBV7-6 CASAAIGATEAFF TGTGCCAGCGCTGCGATTGGGGCCACTGAAGCTTTCTTT
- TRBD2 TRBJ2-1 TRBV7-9 CASSLGVLAGNEQFF TGTGCCAGCAGCTTAGGGGTACTAGCGGGCAATGAGCAGTTCTTC
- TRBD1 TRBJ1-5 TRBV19 CASKGQGDQPQHF TGTGCCAGTAAGGGACAGGGAGATCAGCCCCAGCATTTT
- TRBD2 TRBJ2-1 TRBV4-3 CASSQGTSRPNEQFF TGCGCCAGCAGCCAGGGGACTAGCCGCCCCAATGAGCAGTTCTTC
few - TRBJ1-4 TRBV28 CASIESRGSNEKLFF TGTGCCAGCATCGAAAGCCGGGGTTCTAATGAAAAACTGTTTTTT
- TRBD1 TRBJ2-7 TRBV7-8 CASSLERDRDHEQYF TGTGCCAGCAGCTTAGAACGGGACAGGGACCACGAGCAGTACTTC
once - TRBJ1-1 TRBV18 CASSSQGLSRAEAFF TGTGCCAGCTCATCCCAAGGACTGTCGAGGGCTGAAGCTTTCTTT
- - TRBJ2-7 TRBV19 CASSMAAGRYEQYF TGTGCCAGTAGTATGGCAGCAGGGCGGTACGAGCAGTACTTC
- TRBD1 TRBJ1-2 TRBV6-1 CASRTVQGSDYGYTF TGTGCCAGCAGGACCGTACAGGGGTCGGACTATGGCTACACCTTC
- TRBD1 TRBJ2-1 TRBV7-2 CASSLGTDNEQFF TGTGCCAGCAGCCTCGGGACAGACAATGAGCAGTTCTTC
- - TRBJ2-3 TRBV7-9 CASSLVRVGLQDTQYF TGTGCCAGCAGCTTAGTTCGGGTGGGGCTGCAAGATACGCAGTATTTT
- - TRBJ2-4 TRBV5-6 CASSFGRKNIQYF TGTGCCAGCAGCTTTGGCAGGAAAAACATTCAGTACTTC
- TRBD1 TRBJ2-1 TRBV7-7 CASSSDRNNEQFF TGTGCCAGCAGCTCGGACAGGAACAATGAGCAGTTCTTC
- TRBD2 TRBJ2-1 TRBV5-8 CASSQSGASYNEQFF TGTGCCAGCAGCCAGAGCGGGGCCTCCTACAATGAGCAGTTCTTC
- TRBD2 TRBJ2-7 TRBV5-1 CASSPLAATYEQYF TGCGCCAGCAGCCCACTAGCGGCAACCTACGAGCAGTACTTC